A selection of T cell receptor beta chains follows, all from one sample in a study of post-analysis software for immune sequencing data. MiXCR was run by TCRdb on the PCR reads, yielding one entry per CDR3 protein. The sample yields about 540,000 distinct CDR3 sequences, 30% to 40% seen once. What was sequenced was blood. The receptors were sampled from a girl between 2 and 17 years old with multiple sclerosis. Both conserved end residues are part of each CDR3.

cdr3_aa j_call v_call
CSASKTAAGANVLTF TRBJ2-6 TRBV20-1
CSASETGGNEKLFF TRBJ1-4 TRBV20-1
CASSSGSGRGGETQYF TRBJ2-5 TRBV5-1
CASSQRTGTNNYGYTF TRBJ1-2 TRBV11-2
CATSDLGPQGWFF TRBJ2-1 TRBV24-1
CATLGDRTDTQYF TRBJ2-3 TRBV10-3
CASSLPFMPQHF TRBJ1-5 TRBV12-3/TRBV12-4
CASSLRTGNSPLHF TRBJ1-6 TRBV12-3/TRBV12-4
CASSGHISNQPQHF TRBJ1-5 TRBV4-1
CASSWVQARGEQYF NA TRBV12-3/TRBV12-4
CASSRRQSQETQYF TRBJ2-5 TRBV14
CASSEPGLAGPYQETQYF TRBJ2-5 TRBV10-2
CSVDPGRGLYF TRBJ2-3 TRBV29-1
CASSDSLFSNEQYF TRBJ2-7 TRBV6-1
CASSYSGTGGYNEQFF TRBJ2-1 TRBV6-8
CASSAAARAVYEQYF NA TRBV7-2
CASSWRQQETQYF TRBJ2-5 TRBV12-3/TRBV12-4
CASSKAPVELFF TRBJ2-2 TRBV21-1
CASRPHWTSGGHEQYF TRBJ2-7 TRBV28
CASSEHRAGYTF TRBJ1-2 TRBV25-1
CASSRQSYNSPLHF TRBJ1-6 TRBV3-1
CASSHGPSYEQYF TRBJ2-7 TRBV4-1
CASSTSGVGYEQFF TRBJ2-1 TRBV10-2
CASSYGGRRDYGYTF TRBJ1-2 TRBV6-6
CASSFLSQGSHEQFF TRBJ2-1 TRBV5-1
CASSSPSGVLETQYF TRBJ2-5 TRBV4-1
CASSSRGTYNSPLHF TRBJ1-6 TRBV5-1
CASSSPGPFTDTQYF TRBJ2-3 TRBV7-3
CASSSAPSGLAGYEQFF TRBJ2-1 TRBV28
CASSVGGTASGTQYF TRBJ2-5 TRBV9
CSARGTGTTNEKLFF TRBJ1-4 TRBV20-1
CVSSLSGDGSYEQYF NA TRBV11-3
CASSPDGSRFSNQPQHF TRBJ1-5 TRBV18
CASSLAAFTDTQYF TRBJ2-3 TRBV5-1
CASSRLTGAYEQYF NA TRBV7-2
CASSESTTNEKLFF TRBJ1-4 TRBV6-1
CASSRLAGQESQYF TRBJ2-7 TRBV6-5
CASSPSTGLYEQYF TRBJ2-7 TRBV7-9
CASSTTGPNEQFF TRBJ2-1 TRBV5-1
CSGLSGGALHF TRBJ1-6 TRBV29-1